The 24 T cell receptor beta chains below all came from one sample that was sequenced in a study of blood T cells in healthy people across ages. Through a sample-barcoded 5' primer and a J-beta primer mix, a second PCR was run for 7 to 11 cycles. TCRdb re-analysed the 5' RACE reads in MiXCR, keeping a single row per CDR3 protein. The table shows more than 900,000 distinct CDR3 sequences, with approximately 32% occurring only once. This same sample was also part of a study on T cells of mothers and their children.

The material sequenced was blood. The receptor set was obtained from a woman aged 40 to 55 in good health.

The chain carries TRBV24-1 and TRBJ2-1, with D perhaps assigned TRBD1 or TRBD2 (5 bases each). V was shortened by 7 bases and J by 10 bases, with 13 bases between the two germline ends. Germline V CDR1 and CDR2: KGHDR, SFDVKD. CDR3 length equals 12 residues. As DNA, the CDR3 is TGTGCCACCAGCGAGGGGAGCCACGAGCAGTTCTTC. Protein product: CATSEGSHEQFF.

The rearrangement joins TRBV11-3 to TRBJ2-1; D may be TRBD2 (5 bases). Looked up from germline, CDR1 is SGHNT and CDR2 is YENEEA. V lost 3 bases and J 5 bases, leaving 11 bases between the germline ends. The CDR3 runs 14 residues. The chain's CDR3 is CASSFRSGDNEQFF. The CDR3 nucleotides read TGTGCCAGCAGCTTTCGATCCGGGGACAATGAGCAGTTCTTC.

This clonotype was detected only once. At one end the junction does not follow the germline gene, possibly because of a read error. CDR3 amino acids: CSARSLVEMKETQYF. The CDR3 DNA sequence: TGCAGTGCTAGGTCGCTTGTCGAAATGAAAGAGACCCAATACTTC. The V and J genes are TRBV20-1 and TRBJ2-5; unclear D gene. CDR1 and CDR2 from the germline V gene are DFQATT and SNEGSKA (reference sequence). The CDR3 has 15 amino acids.

As regards this clonotype: With a much larger clone just one base away, this may be a read error. This chain connects TRBV28 to TRBJ2-1; D call uncertain. Trimming removed 7 bases at V and 3 bases at J, with 13 bases between. Germline CDR1 MDHEN, CDR2 SYDVKM. CDR3 length: 14 residues. CDR3 sequence reads: CASTDPLSYNEQFF. CDR3 DNA: TGTGCCAGCACGGATCCCTTAAGCTACAATGAGCAGTTCTTC.

This clonotype was seen ten or more times. The genes are TRBV6-5 and TRBJ2-7; 11 bases match TRBD2. CDR1 and CDR2 (germline): MNHEY, SVGAGI. Germline trimming cut 0 bases from V and 7 bases from J; bases unmatched to any gene: 5. The CDR3 sequence is 15 residues long. CDR3 nucleotide sequence: TGTGCCAGCAGTTACTCTAGCGGGGGGGCGGAAGAGCAGTACTTC. This gives the protein CASSYSSGGAEEQYF.

V and J are TRBV4-3 and TRBJ1-1, with D perhaps matching TRBD1 (6 bases). V lost 0 bases and J 5 bases, leaving 10 bases between the germline ends. CDR3 length equals 14 residues. Germline lookup yields CDR1 LGHNA and CDR2 YSLEER. The chain's CDR3 is CASSQDGGPTEAFF. CDR3 DNA sequence: TGCGCCAGCAGCCAAGATGGGGGGCCAACTGAAGCTTTCTTT.

The V gene is TRBV5-1, the J gene TRBJ2-3; D may match TRBD1 or TRBD2 (5 bases each). V lost 3 bases and J lost 2, with 16 bases in between. The CDR3 is 16 amino acids. CDR1 SGHRS and CDR2 YFSETQ come from the germline V gene. The DNA of the CDR3 is TGCGCCAGCAGCTACACAGAGAGGGGTTACACAGATACGCAGTATTTT. It codes for CASSYTERGYTDTQYF.

Points on this clonotype: A single base separates this from a much larger clone, so it may be a read error. The chain links TRBV5-6 to TRBJ2-1; D might be TRBD2 (6 bases). The tail of the sequence fits TRBJ2-7 better, so the J call may be wrong. CDR1 and CDR2 (germline): SGHDT, YYEEEE. The CDR3 covers 16 residues. Here the CDR3 reads CASSLAAGSSYNEQYF. The CDR3 DNA follows: TGTGCCAGCAGCTTGGCGGCGGGGAGCTCCTACAATGAGCAGTACTTC.

About this clonotype itself: At one end the junction does not follow the germline gene, possibly because of a read error. The V gene is TRBV20-1, the J gene TRBJ2-6; D perhaps matches TRBD1 (5 bases). Germline lookup yields CDR1 DFQATT and CDR2 SNEGSKA (reference sequence). The CDR3 is 17 residues long. CDR3 bases: TGCAGTGCTAGAGACTCCAGTCGGAGCTCTGGGGCCAATGTCCTGACTTTC. Translating it yields CSARDSSRSSGANVLTF.

The chain employs TRBV9 and TRBJ1-1, with TRBD1 matching 10 bases. The CDR3 is 15 residues long. CDR1 is SGDLS, CDR2 YYNGEE, per germline. V lost 2 bases and J lost 5; bases outside the gene matches: 6. The DNA for the CDR3 is TGTGCCAGCAGCGTTGCTCCGGGACAGGGGACTGAAGCTTTCTTT. Amino acids: CASSVAPGQGTEAFF.

The V call is TRBV5-1, the J call TRBJ2-3; TRBD2 matches at 10 bases. This CDR3 is 16 amino acids long. Germline loops: CDR1 SGHRS, CDR2 YFSETQ. V was clipped by 3 bases and J by 3 bases; unmatched bases: 7. The CDR3 reads CASSWGLAIKTDTQYF. CDR3 DNA sequence: TGCGCCAGCAGCTGGGGACTAGCGATCAAAACAGATACGCAGTATTTT.

This clonotype was seen repeatedly, ten times or more. The chain carries TRBV6-2 or TRBV6-3 and TRBJ2-7, with D perhaps matching TRBD1 or TRBD2 (7 bases each). Germline V gives CDR1 MNHEY, CDR2 SVGEGT. The CDR3 length is 16 residues. The ends were cut back, 5 bases at V and 3 bases at J, with 20 bases in the middle. The CDR3 loop reads CASSPPGGQSIYEQYF. Written as DNA, the CDR3 is TGTGCCAGCAGTCCTCCGGGGGGACAGTCTATCTACGAGCAGTACTTC.

This clonotype was detected a few times. The V call is TRBV20-1, the J call TRBJ1-1; tentative D call: TRBD1 (5 bases). Germline assignment: CDR1 DFQATT and CDR2 SNEGSKA (reference sequence). V lost 3 bases, J lost 5 bases, and 22 bases lay in between. This CDR3 is 16 amino acids long. The CDR3 nucleotides read TGCAGTGCTAGCGAACGGACTTGGGACGAGAGGACTGAAGCTTTCTTT. Its translation: CSASERTWDERTEAFF.

About this clonotype itself: One junction end disagrees with the germline gene, perhaps due to a read error. The V and J genes are TRBV5-1 and TRBJ2-7; a possible D gene is TRBD2 (7 bases). The J call may be mistaken, given a closer DNA end match to TRBJ2-5. The CDR3 contains 14 residues. Germline V CDR1 and CDR2: SGHRS, YFSETQ. The CDR3 reads CAGSWGGFQETQYF. In DNA form, the CDR3 reads TGCGCCGGCAGCTGGGGGGGCTTTCAAGAGACCCAGTACTTC.

This CDR3 is CASSVLGTAHNYGYTF. The CDR3 DNA reads TGCGCCAGCAGCGTCCTCGGGACGGCCCATAACTATGGCTACACCTTC. The chain couples TRBV5-1 to TRBJ1-2; D perhaps matches TRBD1 (5 bases). The CDR3 is 16 amino acids. V was shortened by 4 bases and J by 1 base, with 17 bases between the two germline ends. Per germline, CDR1 SGHRS and CDR2 YFSETQ.

There are a few counts of this clonotype. The chain uses TRBV4-1 and TRBJ1-6; TRBD1 is a possible D gene (6 bases). The CDR3 is made up of 15 amino acids. Trimming shortened V by 4 bases and J by 7 bases, and 14 bases separated the two germline ends. CDR1 and CDR2 from the germline V gene are MGHRA and YSYEKL. The DNA for the CDR3 is TGCGCCAGCAGCCGCCTCAGGGGAGACAATTCACCCCTCCACTTT. It specifies CASSRLRGDNSPLHF.

The J gene is TRBJ1-5, the V gene TRBV2; no reliable D call. V was pared by 3 bases and J by 1 base, with 10 bases between. This CDR3 is 15 amino acids long. Germline assignment: CDR1 SNHLY and CDR2 FYNNEI. CDR3 sequence (DNA): TGTGCCAGCAGTGAGAGTGGCCTAAGCAATCAGCCCCAGCATTTT. Encoded protein: CASSESGLSNQPQHF.

This clonotype was seen only a few times. This could be a read error, since a much larger clone is one nucleotide away. The chain couples TRBV10-3 to TRBJ1-2, with 7 bases lining up with TRBD1. This CDR3 is 13 amino acids long. V shed 6 bases and J 10 bases; nucleotides not matched to a gene: 11. Germline V gives CDR1 ENHRY, CDR2 SYGVKD. The CDR3 DNA reads as TGTGCCATCAGCCCGACAGGGAGCCATGCCTACACCTTC. Translation gives CAISPTGSHAYTF.

This clonotype was observed a few times. The gene calls are TRBV20-1 and TRBJ1-2; a weak D match, TRBD1 (6 bases). V was trimmed by 1 base and J by 4 bases, leaving 22 bases between them. The CDR3 runs 17 residues. Germline assignment: CDR1 DFQATT and CDR2 SNEGSKA (reference sequence). The CDR3 DNA reads TGCAGTGCTAGAGGGGGGGTAGACAGGCCGGCCCTCTATGGCTACACCTTC. Translating it yields CSARGGVDRPALYGYTF.

The chain recombines TRBV12-3 or TRBV12-4 with TRBJ1-4; 7 bases agree with TRBD1. The CDR3 contains 14 residues. V shed 6 bases, J shed 8 bases, and the junction held 9 bases outside the gene matches. DNA for the CDR3: TGTGCCAGCAGCGAAGAGGCAGGGGGAGAAAAACTGTTTTTT. Translated: CASSEEAGGEKLFF.

J is TRBJ2-7 and V is TRBV28, with TRBD2 as a possible D gene (5 bases). V lost 8 bases to trimming and J lost 2 bases, with 19 bases between them. The germline CDR1 and CDR2 sequences are MDHEN and SYDVKM. This CDR3 has 15 amino acids. The CDR3, as DNA: TGTGCCAGCGCCAAAATTAAAGGGAGTACCTACGAGCAGTACTTC. It yields the protein CASAKIKGSTYEQYF. Using reference TRBV28 and TRBJ2-7 for the parts outside the CDR3, the full variable domain is DVKVTQSSRYLVKRTGEKVFLECVQDMDHENMFWYRQDPGLGLRLIYFSYDVKMKEKGDIPEGYSVSREKKERFSLILESASTNQTSMYLCASAKIKGSTYEQYFGPGTRLTVT.

The table lists this clonotype with many counts. The genes are TRBV29-1 and TRBJ2-7; 9 positions agree with TRBD1. Germline V gene data show CDR1 as SQVTM and CDR2 as ANQGSEA. After removal of 1 base from V and 0 bases from J, the junction contained 4 bases not matched to a gene. The CDR3 consists of 15 residues. The chain's CDR3 is CSVEGTGEPSYEQYF. The CDR3 region has the DNA TGCAGCGTTGAAGGGACAGGGGAACCCTCCTACGAGCAGTACTTC.

The chain links TRBV5-6 to TRBJ1-1; 7 positions agree with TRBD1. The CDR3 is 14 residues long. V was clipped by 2 bases and J by 6 bases; unmatched bases: 7. From germline, CDR1 is SGHDT and CDR2 YYEEEE. The CDR3 spells CASSLDRVVSEAFF. The CDR3 DNA reads as TGTGCCAGCAGCTTAGACAGGGTAGTATCTGAAGCTTTCTTT.

This clonotype was detected only a few times. The CDR3: CASSPPRGLDEQFF. The CDR3 DNA follows: TGTGCCAGCAGCCCCCCCCGGGGGCTCGATGAGCAGTTCTTC. The V gene is TRBV7-6, the J gene TRBJ2-1; possibly TRBD1 or TRBD2 for D (6 bases each). The CDR3 sequence is 14 residues long. Germline lookup yields CDR1 SGHVS and CDR2 FNYEAQ. Trimming removed 5 bases at V and 8 bases at J, with 16 bases between.